The 20 T cell receptor beta chains in this list originate from one sample, sequenced in a study of blood T cell dynamics during melanoma immunotherapy (dated by TCRdb to between 2020 and 2021). The receptor library was made with the immunoSEQ multiplex PCR assay. This immuneACCESS table, as held by TCRdb, lists in-frame sequences with V and J called but not all clones. Of the missing ones, under half trace to an unresolved V gene in checked studies; the others have no known cause. Present in this sample are just under 6,000 clones, about four fifths of which were seen just once. Approximately 33% of the sample goes to the ten largest clones. The time point label, read with the paper, signifies: week 3, after first cycle of checkpoint inhibitor. The source material was blood, sampled from a patient treated with checkpoint blockade. These receptors originate from a human donor with melanoma.

The chain recombines TRBV11-3 with TRBJ2-7; D is uncertain. The CDR3 covers 15 residues. Trimming pared 3 bases from V and 2 bases from J, leaving 14 bases between. CDR1 SGHNT and CDR2 YENEEA come from the germline V gene. The CDR3: CASSFSSFQPYEQYF. CDR3 in DNA: TGTGCCAGCAGCTTCTCCTCGTTCCAACCCTACGAGCAGTACTTC.

This clone was seen just once. The chain has TRBV2 and TRBJ1-5; TRBD1 is a possible D gene (6 bases). V lost 5 bases and J lost 1, with 12 bases in between. Germline CDR1 SNHLY, CDR2 FYNNEI. This CDR3 contains 15 residues. Here the CDR3 DNA reads TGTGCCAGCAGTCCAGACAGGTTAAGCAATCAGCCCCAGCATTTT. It encodes CASSPDRLSNQPQHF.

The rearrangement links TRBV7-3 to TRBJ2-3, with TRBD1 as a possible D gene (5 bases). V lost 5 bases and J 1 base, leaving 10 bases between the germline ends. The germline gives CDR1 SGHTA, CDR2 FQGTGA. The CDR3 contains 14 residues. The CDR3 nucleotides read TGTGCCAGCAGCCTATCGACAGGCACAGATACGCAGTATTTT. Translating it yields CASSLSTGTDTQYF.

The genes are TRBV7-8 and TRBJ2-1; 9 bases line up with TRBD2. The CDR3 sequence is 15 residues long. Germline V lookup: CDR1 SGHVS, CDR2 FQNEAQ. V trimming: 3 bases; J trimming: 4 bases; junction bases outside the gene matches: 4. CDR3 residues: CASSFGLATYNEQFF. Written as DNA, the CDR3 is TGTGCCAGCAGCTTTGGACTAGCGACTTACAATGAGCAGTTCTTC.

The chain recombines TRBV27 with TRBJ1-1, with D uncertain. The V gene lost 1 base and the J gene lost 4 bases, with 10 bases spanning the gap. Germline lookup yields CDR1 MNHEY and CDR2 SMNVEV (reference sequence). The CDR3 is 14 residues long. In nucleotides, the CDR3 is TGTGCCAGCAGTTTATACTCTTCTGGCACTGAAGCTTTCTTT. Amino acids: CASSLYSSGTEAFF.

The V and J genes are TRBV6-5 and TRBJ1-2, with no clear D. Trimming stripped 8 bases from V and 5 bases from J, with 15 bases between. Germline CDR1 reads MNHEY; CDR2 reads SVGAGI. The CDR3 covers 13 residues. The CDR3 is CASAATGTYGYTF. CDR3 in DNA: TGTGCCAGCGCTGCGACGGGAACATATGGCTACACCTTC.

This chain connects TRBV2 to TRBJ1-6; D is unclear. Germline V gene sequence: CDR1 SNHLY, CDR2 FYNNEI. Trimming removed 7 bases from V and 0 bases from J, with 13 bases in between. This CDR3 is 16 amino acids long. The CDR3 here is CASTYELSSYNSPLHF. CDR3 DNA: TGTGCCAGCACTTATGAACTGAGCTCCTATAATTCACCCCTCCACTTT.

This chain connects TRBV13 to TRBJ2-5; either TRBD1 or TRBD2 may supply D (5 bases each). From germline, CDR1 is PRHDT and CDR2 FYEKMQ (reference sequence). The CDR3 has 14 residues. The V end lost 6 bases, the J end lost 5 bases, and 16 bases lay between the germline ends. The CDR3 coding sequence is TGTGCCAGCAGAACCTACGGGGCGCTGGAGACCCAGTACTTC. It yields the protein CASRTYGALETQYF.

This rearrangement joins TRBV5-1 to TRBJ1-1; TRBD1 aligns across 8 bases. Germline CDR1 SGHRS, CDR2 YFSETQ. The CDR3 length is 14 residues. The V gene end was trimmed by 3 bases and the J gene end by 5 bases; junction bases not matched to a gene: 6. The CDR3 DNA follows: TGCGCCAGCAGCTCACAGGGGGATTTAACTGAAGCTTTCTTT. It is translated as CASSSQGDLTEAFF.

The rearrangement joins TRBV2 to TRBJ1-2; D is ambiguous. Germline CDR1 SNHLY, CDR2 FYNNEI. This CDR3 comprises 14 residues. The V end lost 4 bases, the J end lost 2 bases, and 11 bases lay between the germline ends. The CDR3 DNA reads TGTGCCAGCAGTGTAAACGATGCGAACTATGGCTACACCTTC. Residues: CASSVNDANYGYTF.

This clone appeared a few times. The chain carries TRBV7-7 and TRBJ2-7, with 11 positions matching TRBD1. Germline V lookup: CDR1 SSHAT, CDR2 FNYEAQ (reference sequence). The V gene end was trimmed by 5 bases and the J gene end by 4 bases; junction bases not matched to a gene: 4. The CDR3 length is 14 residues. CDR3 in amino acids: CASSRGQGAYEQYF. DNA of the CDR3: TGTGCCAGCAGCCGAGGACAGGGGGCTTACGAGCAGTACTTC.

This chain uses TRBV7-9 with TRBJ2-1; 7 bases line up with TRBD1. Per the germline V gene, CDR1 is SEHNR and CDR2 is FQNEAQ (reference sequence). The junction had 4 bases not matched to a gene; V was cut back by 5 bases and J by 3 bases. The CDR3 is made up of 14 amino acids. CDR3 nucleotides: TGTGCCAGCAGCACCCGGGACAGCTACAATGAGCAGTTCTTC. The encoded protein is CASSTRDSYNEQFF.

In this sample, this clone turned up a few times. The chain has TRBV5-4 and TRBJ1-6; D possibly corresponds to TRBD1 (5 bases). CDR3 length: 15 residues. The V and J ends lost 0 bases and 10 bases respectively, with 14 bases between them. Germline loops: CDR1 SGHNT, CDR2 YYREEE (reference sequence). DNA of the CDR3: TGTGCCAGCAGCTTGGGGGCAGGGAGTAAATCACCCCTCCACTTT. Its protein is CASSLGAGSKSPLHF.

The rearrangement joins TRBV19 to TRBJ1-1; D is unresolved. Deletions cut 5 bases from V and 4 bases from J, with 17 bases between. The CDR3 contains 15 residues. Germline V gene sequence: CDR1 LNHDA, CDR2 SQIVND (reference sequence). CDR3 in DNA: TGTGCCAGTAGTCGAAAGGGAGGATCTATCACTGAAGCTTTCTTT. Encoded protein: CASSRKGGSITEAFF. Full variable domain (missing parts from reference TRBV19 and TRBJ1-1): DGGITQSPKYLFRKEGQNVTLSCEQNLNHDAMYWYRQDPGQGLRLIYYSQIVNDFQKGDIAEGYSVSREKKESFPLTVTSAQKNPTAFYLCASSRKGGSITEAFFGQGTRLTVV.

J is TRBJ2-1 and V is TRBV7-9; 11 bases fit TRBD1. The CDR3 extends over 15 amino acids. CDR1 is SEHNR and CDR2 is FQNEAQ in the germline V gene (reference sequence). The trim removed 4 bases at V and 7 bases at J, leaving 6 bases unmatched. For the CDR3, the DNA is TGTGCCAGCAGCTCCCCGGGACAGGGGGGGAATGAGCAGTTCTTC. Protein product: CASSSPGQGGNEQFF.

V is TRBV5-6 and J is TRBJ2-5; 8 bases fit TRBD1. Germline V CDR1 and CDR2: SGHDT, YYEEEE. CDR3 length: 15 amino acids. With 0 bases clipped from V and 3 bases from J, the junction kept 4 bases outside the gene matches. The CDR3 bases are TGTGCCAGCAGCTTGGCCCGGACAGGGAAAGAGACCCAGTACTTC. Protein sequence: CASSLARTGKETQYF.

The rearrangement uses TRBV19 and TRBJ1-1; D not certain. Trimming took 3 bases from V and 8 from J, leaving 13 bases between them. Looked up from germline, CDR1 is LNHDA and CDR2 is SQIVND (reference sequence). The CDR3 length is 13 residues. The CDR3 region has the DNA TGTGCCAGTAGTATCGGAAGAGAGTCCGAAGCTTTCTTT. It translates to CASSIGRESEAFF.

The sample holds a few counts of this clone. CDR3 sequence reads: CASVRGAVSTGELFF. The CDR3 region has the DNA TGTGCCAGCGTAAGAGGAGCAGTGAGCACCGGGGAGCTGTTTTTT. V usage is TRBV11-2 and J usage is TRBJ2-2; unclear D gene. V was shortened by 8 bases and J by 4 bases, with 17 bases between the two germline ends. Germline values: CDR1 SGHAT, CDR2 FQNNGV. The CDR3 has 15 amino acids.

The J gene is TRBJ2-7, the V gene TRBV14; D not resolved. V shed 0 bases and J shed 0 bases, with 12 bases lying between them. Germline V gene lookup returns CDR1 SGHDN and CDR2 FVKESK. This CDR3 spans 16 amino acids. As DNA, the CDR3 is TGTGCCAGCAGCCAAGAGTTAAGGGTTCCCTCCTACGAGCAGTACTTC. Protein product: CASSQELRVPSYEQYF. Supplemented by reference TRBV14 and TRBJ2-7, the full variable domain reads EAGVTQFPSHSVIEKGQTVTLRCDPISGHDNLYWYRRVMGKEIKFLLHFVKESKQDESGMPNNRFLAERTGGTYSTLKVQPAELEDSGVYFCASSQELRVPSYEQYFGPGTRLTVT.

The rearrangement joins TRBV2 to TRBJ2-3; 9 bases match TRBD2. The CDR3 extends over 14 amino acids. In germline, CDR1 is SNHLY, CDR2 FYNNEI. V lost 5 bases, J lost 3 bases, and 3 bases stayed unmatched. CDR3 region: CASSRSGRTDTQYF. The CDR3 coding sequence is TGTGCCAGCAGTAGGAGCGGGAGGACAGATACGCAGTATTTT.